This TCR beta chain was identified during a study of shared clonotypes between healthy human individuals. Whole-study context: CD4 naive and memory got three plates each, CD8 naive two, CD8 memory one.

The length of the CDR3 is 15 residues. The V gene end was trimmed by 3 bases and the J gene end by 4 bases; junction bases not matched to a gene: 4. Germline V gene data show CDR1 as SNHLY and CDR2 as FYNNEI. Regarding the study as a whole: Sampling used blood alone; tissue repertoires probably differ.

Some clones are missing from TCRdb's copy, which holds only in-frame ones; the method was immunoSEQ multiplex PCR. Of some 2 million clones listed, about 95% are singletons. Naive CD8 cells lacked CD45RO, underwent positive selection for CCR7 and left out terminally differentiated effector memory CD45RA+ cells. Turning to this clone: Its antigen is not known.

This TCR was sampled from a man younger than 35 in good health. Sequencing was performed on naive CD8+ T cells sorted from blood. The V and J genes are TRBV2 and TRBJ2-2; TRBD1 matches at 8 bases. This chain's CDR3 is CASSERQGITGELFF. CDR3 in DNA: TGTGCCAGCAGTGAGAGACAGGGGATCACCGGGGAGCTGTTTTTT.